This T cell receptor beta chain was captured in a study of T cells after yellow fever vaccination. Study-wide results and caveats: Post-booster samples contained most primary-vaccination clones (approximately 95% CD4, approximately 88% CD8). A weaker but faster secondary response was observed, peaking on day 5 versus 15. Researchers noted that a small share of clonotypes showed up in both CD4 and CD8 compartments.

V dropped 3 bases and J dropped 1 base, with 15 bases sitting between them. The V gene's germline CDR1 is KGHSH and CDR2 LQKENI. CDR3 length equals 16 residues. Generation of TCR cDNA used 5'RACE template switching (which added a universal primer site and UMIs). TCRdb ran MiXCR on the 5' RACE reads and lists one entry per CDR3 protein. Found here are about 340,000 distinct CDR3 sequences, roughly 4.3% of them singletons; the top ten hold 20% to 25%. This clonotype showed up just a few times. Its antigen is unknown. The chain joins TRBV18 to TRBJ1-1, with D possibly TRBD1 on 5 matching bases. This material consisted of PBMCs, taken 5 days after the yellow fever booster vaccination. The receptor was isolated from a man between 18 and 35 years old who received the YFV17D yellow fever vaccine. As DNA, the CDR3 is TGTGCCAGCTCACCGCTCGGGGGGAGGCCGAACACTGAAGCTTTCTTT. It codes for CASSPLGGRPNTEAFF.